This TCR beta chain comes out of a study of graft-versus-host responses after intestinal transplantation (dated by TCRdb to about 2021). Study-wide context: Recipients received multivisceral, liver-intestinal, or isolated intestinal transplants. All recipients received anti-thymocyte globulin induction followed by maintenance tacrolimus and steroids for 3 to 4 years. After intestinal transplantation, graft-versus-host and host-versus-graft alloreactive T cell clones were followed in the graft, circulation and bone marrow using bulk TCR-beta CDR3 sequencing. To identify alloreactive clones, pre-transplant mixed lymphocyte reaction products were sequenced and compared with unstimulated pre-transplant donor and recipient T cells. The cohort enrolled about two dozen intestinal transplant recipients, one of whom was a retransplant, and a few patients without pretransplant specimens were excluded. Donor T cell macrochimerism was defined as a peak of at least 4% donor T cells among recipient peripheral blood mononuclear cells. Samples from three later patients were sequenced in-house on an Illumina MiSeq with MiXCR processing rather than by the commercial service. Broad study findings and their caveats: Peak levels of circulating GvH clones were associated with declines in HvG clones early after transplant. GvH clones turned up in recipient bone marrow, with some appearing earlier in ileal mucosa or blood, a pattern consistent with an intestinal mucosal origin. In patients with donor T cell macrochimerism, the allografts had high GvH to HvG T cell clonal ratios. The conclusions were limited by the relatively low number and heterogeneity of the intestinal transplant patients.

With regard to this clone: Its antigen specificity is not known. The record has no base qualities; no much larger clone is one base away.

Library preparation used the immunoSEQ multiplex PCR assay. For most patients, genomic DNA was isolated with the Qiagen DNeasy Blood and Tissue Kit and sent frozen to Adaptive Biotechnologies for TCR sequencing. For most patients, high-throughput TCR-beta CDR3 sequencing of genomic DNA was performed by Adaptive Biotechnologies. Per the original workflow: Adaptive's ImmunoSEQ software supplied the TCR sequencing data for roughly 17 patients, while MiXCR and VDJtools were used to process a few other patients. CD4 versus CD8 sorting errors were corrected by removing sequences found in both subsets at a frequency ratio below 5:1. CDR3 nucleotide sequences shared by donor and recipient were removed because the origin of these sequences could not be assigned. To be classed as alloreactive, a clone needed at least 2-fold expansion over unstimulated cells and a minimum CFSE-low frequency of 0.002% (template counts) or 0.001% (read counts). Mappable clones were those detected in sequenced pre-transplant spleen, lymph node, or MLR CFSE-low populations of the donor or recipient. Cumulative frequency of alloreactive clones was calculated as a percentage of all sequences weighted by copy number. Not all clones reach the TCRdb copy of this immuneACCESS table, which keeps in-frame sequences only. Checked studies attribute under half of the gap to unresolved V genes and leave the rest unexplained. V and J calls and clone size are copied from that table; D and trimming were computed from the DNA. The sample has roughly 93,000 clones on record, 80% to 95% of them singletons. In total, the top ten clones hold roughly 0.49% of the sample.

CDR1 LNHDA and CDR2 SQIVND are derived from the germline V gene (reference sequence). V is cut back by 3 bases and J by 2 bases, with 12 bases in the junction unmatched. From cysteine to phenylalanine, the CDR3 is 17 amino acids long. The retained sequence is limited to the CDR3, 51 bases, with the frame set at the first base. Reading the label with the study, this specimen's time point is: cells obtained before transplantation from donor or recipient. CD3+CD4+ and CD3+CD8+ populations were FACS-sorted from unstimulated pre-transplant donor and recipient cells taken from spleen or lymph nodes. The rearranged chain carries TRBV19 and TRBJ2-7; a stretch of 8 junction bases matches TRBD1. The TCR sequence derives from a human donor who received an intestinal transplant. Sequences were derived from unstimulated CD8+ T cells sorted from spleen or lymph node cells, sampled before intestinal transplant. The CDR3 has the sequence CASSIARGTGDTYEQYF. The nucleotide sequence is TGTGCCAGTAGTATTGCCCGAGGGACAGGAGATACCTACGAGCAGTACTTC.